These T cell receptor beta chains were read from a single sample in a study of T cell responses to AZD1222 COVID-19 vaccine. Sequenced by immunoSEQ multiplex PCR; TCRdb stores in-frame clones only, minus some. The repertoire has more than 85,000 clones, 80% to 90% of them found once; the top ten carry approximately 7.9%. Material: peripheral blood, obtained on day 0 of AZD1222 vaccination. The receptors were sampled from an adult in good health. The CDR3 runs from the conserved cysteine through the conserved F or W. A D gene is named only where the DNA matches it firmly. The size entry is marked missing in some rows and otherwise reads once, few, many or a size class.

clone_size	d_call	v_call	cdr3_length	j_call	cdr3_aa	cdr3_nt
few	.	TRBV27	18	TRBJ1-3	CASSLAGTGLGSGNTIYF	TGTGCCAGCAGTTTAGCCGGGACGGGGCTCGGCTCTGGAAACACCATATATTTT
.	.	TRBV9	14	TRBJ1-2	CASSVATPALGYTF	TGTGCCAGCAGCGTAGCTACCCCCGCCCTGGGCTACACCTTC
once	.	TRBV15	16	TRBJ2-1	CATSREVTGVGNEQFF	TGTGCCACCAGCAGAGAGGTTACGGGAGTTGGTAATGAGCAGTTCTTC
once	.	TRBV5-1	13	TRBJ1-5	CASSFGQNQPQHF	TGCGCCAGCAGCTTCGGACAGAATCAGCCCCAGCATTTT
.	.	TRBV11-2	16	TRBJ1-3	CASSSLRGLSGNTIYF	TGTGCCAGCAGCTCCCTCAGGGGTTTATCTGGAAACACCATATATTTT
.	TRBD1	TRBV4-2	15	TRBJ1-2	CASSQEPGTDYGYTF	TGTGCCAGCAGCCAAGAGCCGGGGACAGACTATGGCTACACCTTC
.	.	TRBV30	16	TRBJ1-6	CAWSVLSRQLNSPLHF	TGTGCCTGGAGTGTACTATCTAGACAGCTTAATTCACCCCTCCACTTT
.	.	TRBV18	14	TRBJ2-5	CASSPPSGQETQYF	TGTGCCAGCTCACCACCCTCAGGACAAGAGACCCAGTACTTC
.	.	TRBV2	14	TRBJ2-3	CASTRGSSTDTQYF	TGTGCCAGCACGCGGGGATCTAGCACAGATACGCAGTATTTT
once	TRBD1	TRBV23-1	16	TRBJ2-1	CASSQSGQGAYNEQFF	TGCGCCAGCAGTCAATCCGGGCAGGGGGCTTACAATGAGCAGTTCTTC
.	.	TRBV12-3/TRBV12-4	12	TRBJ1-4	CASSSTGEKLFF	TGTGCCAGCAGTTCAACGGGGGAAAAACTGTTTTTT
.	TRBD1	TRBV10-2	14	TRBJ2-7	CASRTGTGTYEQYF	TGCGCCAGCCGAACCGGGACAGGGACCTACGAGCAGTACTTC
.	.	TRBV12-3/TRBV12-4	12	TRBJ1-1	CASSLVDTEAFF	TGTGCCAGCAGTTTAGTAGACACTGAAGCTTTCTTT
.	.	TRBV3-1/TRBV3-2	11	TRBJ1-2	CASSPGDGYTF	TGTGCCAGCAGCCCAGGGGATGGCTACACCTTC
.	.	TRBV6-5	13	TRBJ1-2	CASSYRGIYGYTF	TGTGCCAGCAGTTACAGGGGGATCTATGGCTACACCTTC
.	TRBD2	TRBV7-2	16	TRBJ2-7	CASSLNGGGPVLEQYF	TGTGCCAGCAGCTTAAATGGGGGGGGACCTGTTCTCGAGCAGTACTTC
.	.	TRBV29-1	13	TRBJ1-1	CSVEGRGSPEAFF	TGCAGCGTTGAGGGTAGGGGAAGTCCTGAAGCTTTCTTT
.	TRBD1	TRBV19	15	TRBJ1-3	CASSSIWGQLNTIYF	TGTGCCAGTAGTTCTATATGGGGACAGCTAAACACCATATATTTT
.	.	TRBV9	15	TRBJ2-1	CASSVMGEVFHEQFF	TGTGCCAGCAGCGTAATGGGGGAGGTCTTCCATGAGCAGTTCTTC
.	.	TRBV20-1	14	TRBJ2-7	CSASWAQGSYEQYF	TGCAGTGCTAGTTGGGCCCAGGGATCCTACGAGCAGTACTTC
few	.	TRBV12-3/TRBV12-4	13	TRBJ1-5	CASSLGGFQPQHF	TGTGCCAGCAGTCTAGGAGGATTTCAGCCCCAGCATTTT
.	TRBD1	TRBV10-3	14	TRBJ1-2	CAIKLRDRDDGYTF	TGTGCCATAAAACTACGGGACAGGGATGATGGCTACACCTTC
.	.	TRBV5-8	11	TRBJ2-3	CASSRSDTQYF	TGTGCCAGCAGCAGATCAGATACGCAGTATTTT
.	.	TRBV11-2	16	TRBJ2-3	CASSLGAGSSTDTQYF	TGTGCCAGCAGCCTAGGGGCGGGATCTAGCACAGATACGCAGTATTTT
.	.	TRBV16	14	TRBJ2-7	CASSQSRVRNEQYF	TGTGCCAGCAGCCAATCTCGGGTGAGGAACGAGCAGTACTTC
.	TRBD1	TRBV30	14	TRBJ1-5	CAWPRDRDNQPQHF	TGTGCCTGGCCCCGGGACAGGGACAATCAGCCCCAGCATTTT
.	TRBD1	TRBV9	16	TRBJ2-3	CASSVASGQFEYTQYF	TGTGCCAGCAGCGTAGCTTCGGGACAGTTTGAATATACGCAGTATTTT
once	.	TRBV6-5	14	TRBJ2-5	CASRVSTSRETQYF	TGTGCCAGCAGGGTGTCCACTTCGAGAGAGACCCAGTACTTC
.	.	TRBV2	14	TRBJ2-1	CASSGVARRGEQFF	TGTGCCAGCAGTGGGGTGGCCCGACGGGGGGAGCAGTTCTTC
.	TRBD1	TRBV7-2	15	TRBJ1-5	CASSLGGGLNQPQHF	TGTGCCAGCAGCTTAGGAGGGGGCTTAAATCAGCCCCAGCATTTT
.	.	TRBV5-4	14	TRBJ1-6	CASSLGRRNSPLHF	TGTGCCAGCAGCCTCGGACGAAGAAATTCACCCCTCCACTTT
few	.	TRBV19	12	TRBJ2-1	CASSIHVGEQFF	TGTGCCAGTAGTATCCATGTGGGTGAGCAGTTCTTC
.	TRBD2	TRBV7-2	17	TRBJ2-2	CASSLASGLADTGELFF	TGTGCCAGCAGCTTAGCGAGCGGACTAGCGGACACCGGGGAGCTGTTTTTT
.	.	TRBV12-5	11	TRBJ1-1	CASEGQVQAFF	TGTGCTAGTGAGGGACAAGTGCAAGCTTTCTTT
.	.	TRBV7-9	15	TRBJ2-2	CASSLATANTGELFF	TGTGCCAGCAGCTTGGCTACAGCGAACACCGGGGAGCTGTTTTTT
.	TRBD1	TRBV6-5	14	TRBJ2-5	CATKIQGAQETQYF	TGTGCCACCAAAATACAGGGGGCCCAAGAGACCCAGTACTTC
.	TRBD1	TRBV14	15	TRBJ1-6	CASSKLTDRVSPLHF	TGTGCCAGCAGCAAATTAACTGACAGGGTCTCACCCCTCCACTTT
.	.	TRBV11-1	15	TRBJ1-3	CASSLQWGAGNTIYF	TGTGCCAGCAGCTTACAGTGGGGCGCTGGAAACACCATATATTTT
.	.	TRBV11-2	15	TRBJ1-2	CASRGGIGNVDGYTF	TGTGCCAGCAGGGGAGGAATAGGGAACGTGGATGGCTACACCTTC
.	TRBD2	TRBV19	15	TRBJ2-7	CASSIVPSGPYEQYF	TGTGCCAGTAGTATAGTTCCTAGCGGGCCCTACGAGCAGTACTTC
.	TRBD2	TRBV29-1	14	TRBJ2-1	CSAPLAGSYNEQFF	TGCAGCGCTCCACTAGCGGGATCCTACAATGAGCAGTTCTTC
.	TRBD1	TRBV7-9	12	TRBJ2-7	CASSTGGGEQYF	TGTGCCAGCAGTACAGGGGGAGGAGAGCAGTACTTC